Presented here are 27 T cell receptor beta chains from one specimen sequenced in a study of T cell responses to AZD1222 COVID-19 vaccine. Profiled with immunoSEQ multiplex PCR; TCRdb holds only in-frame clones, not every one. The data contain more than 120,000 clones, roughly 88% of them singletons. Material: peripheral blood, obtained 28 days after the second dose of the MenACWY control vaccine. These receptors were taken from an adult who received the MenACWY meningococcal vaccine as a control.

V gene TRBV11-3 combines with J gene TRBJ1-2, with 10 nucleotides matching TRBD1. V shed 3 bases, J shed 4 bases, and the junction held 8 bases outside the gene matches. There are 16 residues in the CDR3. The germline V gene encodes CDR1 SGHNT and CDR2 YENEEA. The CDR3 loop is CASSFSSGTGVYGYTF. CDR3 DNA sequence: TGTGCCAGCAGCTTCTCATCCGGGACAGGGGTCTATGGCTACACCTTC.

This clone was recorded a few times. The chain is built from TRBV7-9 and TRBJ1-2; D is possibly TRBD1 (6 bases). Germline V lookup: CDR1 SEHNR, CDR2 FQNEAQ (reference sequence). Trimming stripped 3 bases from V and 2 bases from J, with 13 bases between. This CDR3 has 15 amino acids. In DNA, the CDR3 is TGTGCCAGCAGCTTCGGCCAGGGGCCAAACTATGGCTACACCTTC. Translating it yields CASSFGQGPNYGYTF.

V gene TRBV18 combines with J gene TRBJ1-5; weak D call: TRBD1 (6 bases). V shed 4 bases and J shed 4 bases, with 14 bases lying between them. CDR1 is KGHSH, CDR2 LQKENI, per germline. This CDR3 spans 15 amino acids. CDR3 coding DNA: TGTGCCAGCTCACTCCTACAGGGTGATAATCAGCCCCAGCATTTT. Translation gives CASSLLQGDNQPQHF.

The chain carries TRBV7-9 and TRBJ1-2, with 9 bases aligning to TRBD1. CDR1 and CDR2 from the germline V gene are SEHNR and FQNEAQ (reference sequence). This CDR3 comprises 15 residues. Germline trimming cut 4 bases from V and 2 bases from J; bases unmatched to any gene: 5. CDR3 sequence (DNA): TGTGCCAGCAGCTGGGACAGGGAGGGAAACTATGGCTACACCTTC. Protein sequence: CASSWDREGNYGYTF.

This chain connects TRBV4-2 to TRBJ1-4; no reliable D call. V was trimmed by 1 base and J by 8 bases, leaving 8 bases between them. In germline, CDR1 is LGHNA, CDR2 YNFKEQ. This CDR3 contains 13 residues. Here the CDR3 reads CASSQVGREKLFF. In nucleotides, the CDR3 is TGTGCCAGCAGCCAAGTTGGCCGCGAAAAACTGTTTTTT.

CDR3 sequence: CASSLDGRGAPGELFF. As DNA, the CDR3 is TGCGCCAGCAGCTTGGACGGCAGGGGTGCTCCCGGGGAGCTGTTTTTT. V usage is TRBV5-1 and J usage is TRBJ2-2, with D possibly TRBD1 on 6 matching bases. Germline V lookup: CDR1 SGHRS, CDR2 YFSETQ. Between the trimmed V and J ends, which lost 0 bases and 6 bases, there was a span of 15 bases. This CDR3 region has 16 residues.

The chain carries TRBV3-1 (or the pseudogene TRBV3-2) and TRBJ1-2; D ambiguous. Between the trimmed V and J ends, which lost 0 bases and 4 bases, there was a span of 6 bases. The CDR3 is made up of 13 amino acids. Germline V lookup: CDR1 LGHDT, CDR2 YNNKEL (reference sequence). CDR3 sequence: CASSQDSSYGYTF. The CDR3 nucleotides are TGTGCCAGCAGCCAAGATAGCAGCTATGGCTACACCTTC.

This clone appeared once. The V and J genes are TRBV18 and TRBJ2-3; D gene ambiguous. Germline V gene sequence: CDR1 KGHSH, CDR2 LQKENI. The CDR3 loop spans 15 amino acids. The V gene lost 2 bases and the J gene lost 5 bases, with 14 bases spanning the gap. The CDR3 here is CASSPGVGKEDTQYF. The CDR3 nucleotides are TGTGCCAGCTCACCAGGGGTGGGAAAAGAAGATACGCAGTATTTT. Full variable domain (outside the CDR3, taken from reference TRBV18 and TRBJ2-3): NAGVMQNPRHLVRRRGQEARLRCSPMKGHSHVYWYRQLPEEGLKFMVYLQKENIIDESGMPKERFSAEFPKEGPSILRIQQVVRGDSAAYFCASSPGVGKEDTQYFGPGTRLTVL.

This rearrangement joins TRBV3-1 (or the pseudogene TRBV3-2) to TRBJ2-3; D perhaps matches TRBD2 (6 bases). Trimming removed 0 bases at V and 7 bases at J, with 20 bases between. From germline, CDR1 is LGHDT and CDR2 YNNKEL (reference sequence). The CDR3 loop spans 17 amino acids. CDR3 residues: CASSQDTREAIEHTQYF. CDR3 bases: TGTGCCAGCAGCCAAGATACGAGGGAGGCCATAGAGCATACGCAGTATTTT.

The chain has TRBV6-1 and TRBJ1-1; the match to TRBD1 covers 7 bases. This CDR3 contains 13 residues. Germline V gives CDR1 MNHNS, CDR2 SASEGT. Unmatched junction bases numbered 7, after V lost 6 bases and J lost 6 bases. The DNA for the CDR3 is TGTGCCAGCAGGCCCGGGACAGAAGCTGAAGCTTTCTTT. Amino acid sequence: CASRPGTEAEAFF.

The chain carries TRBV28 and TRBJ2-1; 7 positions match TRBD2. CDR3 size: 15 residues. The V segment lost 8 bases and the J segment 5 bases; nucleotides outside the gene matches: 12. Germline CDR1 reads MDHEN; CDR2 reads SYDVKM. CDR3 sequence reads: CASGSGGSLDNEQFF. CDR3 DNA sequence: TGTGCCAGCGGTAGCGGCGGGAGTCTCGACAATGAGCAGTTCTTC.

Only a few counts were recorded for this clone. The chain links TRBV27 to TRBJ2-3; TRBD2 agrees at 10 bases. CDR3 length: 16 amino acids. CDR1 MNHEY and CDR2 SMNVEV come from the germline V gene (reference sequence). J was trimmed by 3 bases and V by 6 bases; bases with no gene match: 9. CDR3 protein: CASSKSPGLATDTQYF. The CDR3, as DNA: TGTGCCAGCAGCAAAAGTCCGGGACTAGCGACAGATACGCAGTATTTT.

The chain recombines TRBV19 with TRBJ1-4, with a weak D call TRBD1 (5 bases). Germline V lookup: CDR1 LNHDA, CDR2 SQIVND (reference sequence). V lost 7 bases, J lost 7 bases, and 19 bases lay in between. This CDR3 contains 15 residues. The CDR3 coding sequence is TGTGCCAGTAAAATGGGGCGCAGGGAGGGTGAAAAACTGTTTTTT. It translates to CASKMGRREGEKLFF.

The CDR3 protein is CASGLGQGADTQYF. DNA for the CDR3: TGTGCTAGTGGTTTGGGACAGGGGGCAGATACGCAGTATTTT. J is TRBJ2-3 and V is TRBV12-5; 9 bases are a match to TRBD1. Trimming cost V 1 base and J 4 bases; bases outside gene matches: 0. This CDR3 comprises 14 residues. Germline V gene sequence: CDR1 LGHNT, CDR2 FRNRAP.

J is TRBJ1-4 and V is TRBV2; unclear D gene. The length of the CDR3 is 12 residues. The V and J ends lost 6 bases and 4 bases respectively, with 6 bases between them. Per the germline V gene, CDR1 is SNHLY and CDR2 is FYNNEI. The CDR3 nucleotides read TGTGCCAGCAGGGATAATAATGAAAAACTGTTTTTT. Translated: CASRDNNEKLFF.

The V and J genes are TRBV19 and TRBJ1-1; 9 bases map to TRBD1. Losses at the gene ends were 8 bases for V and 4 bases for J; bases not matched to a gene: 5. Germline lookup yields CDR1 LNHDA and CDR2 SQIVND (reference sequence). This CDR3 is 13 amino acids long. The CDR3: CASRWTGVTEAFF. CDR3 nucleotide sequence: TGTGCCAGTCGTTGGACAGGGGTCACTGAAGCTTTCTTT. The full variable domain, its missing parts supplied by reference TRBV19 and TRBJ1-1, is DGGITQSPKYLFRKEGQNVTLSCEQNLNHDAMYWYRQDPGQGLRLIYYSQIVNDFQKGDIAEGYSVSREKKESFPLTVTSAQKNPTAFYLCASRWTGVTEAFFGQGTRLTVV.

The chain employs TRBV6-5 and TRBJ2-7; weak D call: TRBD1 (5 bases). The V and J ends lost 6 bases and 2 bases respectively, with 14 bases between them. Germline CDR1 MNHEY, CDR2 SVGAGI. This CDR3 is built from 14 residues. The CDR3 sequence: CASSFSGLTYEQYF. DNA of the CDR3: TGTGCCAGCAGCTTTTCAGGGTTGACCTACGAGCAGTACTTC.

This chain links TRBV6-6 with TRBJ1-3; D is uncertain. V lost 5 bases and J lost 0, with 5 bases in between. This CDR3 is built from 13 residues. Germline V CDR1 and CDR2: MNHNY, SVGAGI (reference sequence). CDR3 residues: CASSPFSGNTIYF. The CDR3 bases are TGTGCCAGCAGTCCATTCTCTGGAAACACCATATATTTT.

The V and J genes are TRBV7-8 and TRBJ1-1; 8 nucleotides agree with TRBD1. The V and J ends lost 1 base and 5 bases, in that order; junction bases with no gene match: 3. Germline-derived CDR1 and CDR2 are SGHVS and FQNEAQ. The CDR3 totals 14 residues. The CDR3 sequence: CASSLEQGGTEAFF. The CDR3 DNA reads TGTGCCAGCAGCTTAGAACAGGGGGGGACTGAAGCTTTCTTT.

The chain is built from TRBV5-1 and TRBJ2-2, with 8 positions matching TRBD2. In germline, CDR1 is SGHRS, CDR2 YFSETQ. The CDR3 sequence is 15 residues long. J gave up 7 bases and V 0 bases, and 5 bases lay outside the gene matches. DNA of the CDR3: TGCGCCAGCAGCTTGGGGGGACTAGAGGTCGGGGAGCTGTTTTTT. Translated: CASSLGGLEVGELFF.

The V and J genes are TRBV9 and TRBJ1-1; 7 bases are shared with TRBD1. The CDR3 has 14 residues. Germline V gene lookup returns CDR1 SGDLS and CDR2 YYNGEE. Unmatched junction bases numbered 11, after V lost 5 bases and J lost 7 bases. The CDR3 here is CASSPIRDSYEAFF. Here the CDR3 DNA reads TGTGCCAGCAGTCCGATCCGGGACAGTTATGAAGCTTTCTTT. The variable domain in full, with the rest retrieved from reference TRBV9 and TRBJ1-1, is DSGVTQTPKHLITATGQRVTLRCSPRSGDLSVYWYQQSLDQGLQFLIQYYNGEERAKGNILERFSAQQFPDLHSELNLSSLELGDSALYFCASSPIRDSYEAFFGQGTRLTVV.

The chain recombines TRBV6-5 with TRBJ1-1, with D possibly matching TRBD1 (5 bases). V was clipped by 0 bases and J by 7 bases, with 9 bases between them. The germline V gene encodes CDR1 MNHEY and CDR2 SVGAGI. This CDR3 region has 13 residues. CDR3 sequence: CASSYSRGYEAFF. For the CDR3, the DNA is TGTGCCAGCAGTTACTCGAGGGGATATGAAGCTTTCTTT.

The V gene is TRBV11-1, the J gene TRBJ1-1; D is undetermined. The CDR3 spans 13 residues. Germline V lookup: CDR1 SGHAT, CDR2 FQDESV (reference sequence). Trimming pared 6 bases from V and 1 base from J, leaving 9 bases between. CDR3 nucleotides: TGTGCCAGCAGAAGTGGAGCGAACACTGAAGCTTTCTTT. Translated, it gives CASRSGANTEAFF.

This clone was seen more than once but under ten times. The genes are TRBV28 and TRBJ2-4; 7 bases match TRBD2. Trimming cost V 6 bases and J 8 bases; bases outside gene matches: 13. The germline V gene has CDR1 MDHEN and CDR2 SYDVKM. This CDR3 is 15 amino acids long. The CDR3 nucleotides read TGTGCCAGCAGCCCCCCGGGACTATTAAGTTACATTCAGTACTTC. Translating it yields CASSPPGLLSYIQYF.

The CDR3 sequence: CAISDLSAAAGANVLTF. The CDR3 nucleotides read TGTGCCATCAGTGACCTAAGCGCTGCGGCTGGGGCCAACGTCCTGACTTTC. The chain joins TRBV10-3 to TRBJ2-6; no definite D call. Trimming left V 3 bases short and J 2 bases short, with 14 bases between. Germline V gene data show CDR1 as ENHRY and CDR2 as SYGVKD. The CDR3 is made up of 17 amino acids.

V is TRBV7-9 and J is TRBJ1-1; D not resolved. CDR3 length equals 12 residues. The germline V gene encodes CDR1 SEHNR and CDR2 FQNEAQ (reference sequence). The ends were cut back, 5 bases at V and 7 bases at J, with 11 bases in the middle. The CDR3 protein is CASSRLTGEAFF. The CDR3 bases are TGTGCCAGCAGCCGCCTGACGGGTGAAGCTTTCTTT.

The V call is TRBV19, the J call TRBJ1-5, with D hard to call. V lost 6 bases to trimming and J lost 5 bases, with 11 bases between them. The length of the CDR3 is 13 residues. Germline assignment: CDR1 LNHDA and CDR2 SQIVND (reference sequence). The CDR3 region has the DNA TGTGCCAGTAGCCTAAACTCGGATCAGCCCCAGCATTTT. Translated, it gives CASSLNSDQPQHF. The full variable domain, in which reference TRBV19 and TRBJ1-5 provide the parts outside the CDR3, is DGGITQSPKYLFRKEGQNVTLSCEQNLNHDAMYWYRQDPGQGLRLIYYSQIVNDFQKGDIAEGYSVSREKKESFPLTVTSAQKNPTAFYLCASSLNSDQPQHFGDGTRLSIL.